The 27 T cell receptor beta chains in this list originate from one sample, sequenced in a study of T-cell memory formation after mild COVID-19 (dated by TCRdb to 2020 to 2022). Receptors were amplified or captured by 5' RACE. The run used an Illumina NovaSeq 6000. The raw public data were reprocessed by TCRdb itself: fastp quality trimming at Q25, MiXCR clonotype calling, in-frame beta chains only. Every distinct CDR3 protein forms one entry, paired with its most common genes and DNA. Here the sample has 300,000 to 400,000 distinct CDR3 sequences; 15% occur a single time. 20% to 25% of the sample is held by the ten biggest clonotypes. The sequencing input was PBMCs or a T cell subset sorted from them (not recorded which). The receptors come from a man aged 18-30 years who had mild COVID-19 (a few samples of this study predate the infection). The sample titles of this study are shuffled in the database, so cell type and time point are left out; the donor was told from shared clones.

The chain carries TRBV29-1 and TRBJ2-5; a possible D gene is TRBD2 (5 bases). The length of the CDR3 is 14 residues. Germline lookup yields CDR1 SQVTM and CDR2 ANQGSEA. V dropped 6 bases and J dropped 4 bases, with 18 bases sitting between them. CDR3 in amino acids: CSVRRPTRGETQYF. CDR3 DNA sequence: TGCAGCGTGCGTCGACCCACCCGGGGAGAGACCCAGTACTTC.

The chain joins TRBV7-9 to TRBJ1-3; no reliable D call. Trimming took 5 bases from V and 15 from J, leaving 20 bases between them. This CDR3 has 13 amino acids. The germline CDR1 and CDR2 sequences are SEHNR and FQNEAQ (reference sequence). In DNA form, the CDR3 reads TGTGCCAGCAGCCTTTCTGTGGCGGCCCCTGAATATTTT. As protein: CASSLSVAAPEYF.

This clonotype was detected only a few times. The rearrangement links TRBV9 to TRBJ1-5; maybe TRBD1 (6 bases). This CDR3 region has 14 residues. The germline CDR1 and CDR2 sequences are SGDLS and YYNGEE. Trimming took 3 bases from V and 8 from J, leaving 15 bases between them. The CDR3 DNA sequence: TGTGCCAGCAGCGCGGACCAGGGGTGGAAGCCCCAGCATTTT. It codes for CASSADQGWKPQHF.

This clonotype has at least ten counts. This sequence joins TRBV24-1 and TRBJ2-2; 9 bases map to TRBD1. This CDR3 is built from 18 residues. J gave up 5 bases and V 2 bases, and 11 bases lay outside the gene matches. Germline values: CDR1 KGHDR, CDR2 SFDVKD. CDR3 protein: CATSDWGQGYSRTGELFF. CDR3 coding DNA: TGTGCCACCAGTGATTGGGGACAGGGATATTCCAGGACCGGGGAGCTGTTTTTT.

The chain couples TRBV30 to TRBJ2-3; TRBD1 agrees at 12 bases. The V segment lost 0 bases and the J segment 13 bases; nucleotides outside the gene matches: 5. CDR1 is GTSNPN, CDR2 SVGIG, per germline (reference sequence). CDR3 length equals 13 residues. For the CDR3, the DNA is TGTGCCTGGAGTGTAAGGGACAGGGGGCGCGAGTATTTT. Amino acid sequence: CAWSVRDRGREYF.

This clonotype was seen more than once but under ten times. V usage is TRBV4-3 and J usage is TRBJ2-3, with 7 nucleotides matching TRBD1. Germline V gives CDR1 LGHNA, CDR2 YSLEER. This CDR3 comprises 14 residues. V was pared by 3 bases and J by 6 bases, with 6 bases of the junction left unmatched. CDR3 DNA sequence: TGCGCCAGCAGCCAGAGACAGGGCCGGGATACGCAGTATTTT. Encoded protein: CASSQRQGRDTQYF.

The chain uses TRBV2 and TRBJ2-7; weak D call: TRBD1 (6 bases). Trimming took 7 bases from V and 1 from J, leaving 11 bases between them. The germline gives CDR1 SNHLY, CDR2 FYNNEI. The CDR3 spans 13 residues. The DNA of the CDR3 is TGTGCCAGCAACTGGGACACATCCTACGAGCAGTACGTC. It yields the protein CASNWDTSYEQYV.

The chain joins TRBV9 to TRBJ2-3, with 12 bases lining up with TRBD1. CDR3 length equals 17 residues. Germline CDR1 SGDLS, CDR2 YYNGEE. V trimming: 2 bases; J trimming: 3 bases; junction bases outside the gene matches: 7. CDR3 DNA: TGTGCCAGCAGCGTCCATCCGGGACAGGGGGCAACAGATACGCAGTATTTT. Translating it yields CASSVHPGQGATDTQYF.

The sample holds a few counts of this clonotype. This chain uses TRBV7-2 with TRBJ2-7; 11 bases map to TRBD1. V lost 8 bases to trimming and J lost 3 bases; unmatched junction nucleotides: 3. CDR3 size: 13 residues. The germline V gene encodes CDR1 SGHTA and CDR2 FQGNSA. The CDR3 protein is CASRTGGVYEQYF. The CDR3 DNA sequence: TGTGCCAGCCGGACAGGGGGCGTCTACGAGCAGTACTTC.

On this clonotype itself: The junction and the germline gene differ at one end; a read error may be behind it. The chain recombines TRBV4-3 with TRBJ2-2, with 11 nucleotides matching TRBD2. The CDR3 runs to 18 residues. Germline V gene data show CDR1 as LGHNA and CDR2 as YSLEER. The CDR3 region has the DNA TGCGCCAGCAGGCAAGATGGGCTAGCGGGGGGCTACACCGGGGAGCTGTTTTTT. Translating it yields CASRQDGLAGGYTGELFF.

The sample holds many counts of this clonotype. This sequence joins TRBV29-1 and TRBJ2-1, with D hard to call. Deletions cut 5 bases from V and 2 bases from J, with 10 bases between. The CDR3 runs 13 residues. Germline lookup yields CDR1 SQVTM and CDR2 ANQGSEA. CDR3 region: CSVRWATYNEQFF. CDR3 coding DNA: TGCAGCGTTCGGTGGGCAACCTACAATGAGCAGTTCTTC.

Note on this clonotype: An end of the junction differs from the germline gene, which may be a read error. CDR3 nucleotide sequence: TGTGCCAGCAGCGCGGGGACAGGGGGCCTGTATTTT. The encoded protein is CASSAGTGGLYF. The rearrangement links TRBV9 to TRBJ1-5, with 12 positions matching TRBD1. In germline, CDR1 is SGDLS, CDR2 YYNGEE. There are 12 residues in the CDR3.

This clonotype was counted many times. The chain is built from TRBV2 and TRBJ1-5, with D unclear. Trimming shortened V by 6 bases and J by 2 bases, and 8 bases separated the two germline ends. Germline lookup yields CDR1 SNHLY and CDR2 FYNNEI. The CDR3 loop spans 13 amino acids. The CDR3: CASRVEGNQPQHF. DNA for the CDR3: TGTGCCAGCAGGGTAGAGGGCAATCAGCCCCAGCATTTT.

This chain joins TRBV2 and TRBJ1-5; the D gene is possibly TRBD1 (6 bases). Germline V CDR1 and CDR2: SNHLY, FYNNEI. The CDR3 is made up of 14 amino acids. Between the trimmed V and J ends, which lost 6 bases and 7 bases, there was a span of 16 bases. Here the CDR3 reads CASRRTVGGQPQHF. The CDR3 nucleotides are TGTGCCAGCAGACGGACAGTGGGCGGCCAGCCCCAGCATTTT. Drawing the rest from reference TRBV2 and TRBJ1-5, the complete variable domain is EPEVTQTPSHQVTQMGQEVILRCVPISNHLYFYWYRQILGQKVEFLVSFYNNEISEKSEIFDDQFSVERPDGSNFTLKIRSTKLEDSAMYFCASRRTVGGQPQHFGDGTRLSIL.

V is TRBV5-1 and J is TRBJ2-1; 9 bases match TRBD2. The germline V gene encodes CDR1 SGHRS and CDR2 YFSETQ. V lost 0 bases and J lost 0; bases outside the gene matches: 4. The CDR3 has 17 residues. This chain's CDR3 is CASSLGLADSSYNEQFF. The CDR3 nucleotides are TGCGCCAGCAGCTTGGGACTAGCGGATAGCTCCTACAATGAGCAGTTCTTC. The complete variable domain, with remaining parts taken from reference TRBV5-1 and TRBJ2-1, reads KAGVTQTPRYLIKTRGQQVTLSCSPISGHRSVSWYQQTPGQGLQFLFEYFSETQRNKGNFPGRFSGRQFSNSRSEMNVSTLELGDSALYLCASSLGLADSSYNEQFFGPGTRLTVL.

The rearrangement uses TRBV5-1 and TRBJ2-7; 7 nucleotides agree with TRBD2. Germline values: CDR1 SGHRS, CDR2 YFSETQ. The CDR3 is 17 amino acids. Trimming took 4 bases from V and 0 from J; bases not matched to a gene: 13. CDR3 in amino acids: CASSPPGGRRSSYEQYV. The DNA for the CDR3 is TGCGCCAGCAGCCCACCGGGGGGTCGGAGAAGCTCCTACGAGCAGTACGTC.

This clonotype was seen a handful of times. This sequence joins TRBV29-1 and TRBJ2-1; 9 nucleotides align to TRBD2. The CDR3 extends over 17 amino acids. The germline V gene has CDR1 SQVTM and CDR2 ANQGSEA. Trimming at V came to 7 bases and at J to 8 bases, leaving 21 bases not matched to a gene. This chain's CDR3 is CSARGGVAGAGNDEQFF. The CDR3 nucleotides are TGCAGCGCCCGCGGGGGGGTAGCGGGGGCCGGGAATGATGAGCAGTTCTTC.

This clonotype was observed a handful of times. The V and J genes are TRBV7-3 and TRBJ2-7; maybe TRBD2 (6 bases). Germline V CDR1 and CDR2: SGHTA, FQGTGA. This CDR3 has 15 residues. The V end lost 1 base, the J end lost 1 base, and 11 bases lay between the germline ends. The CDR3 sequence is CASSLRPGLSYEQYF. The DNA of the CDR3 is TGTGCCAGCAGCTTAAGACCGGGACTTTCCTACGAGCAGTACTTC.

This sequence joins TRBV6-6 and TRBJ2-7; 13 bases line up with TRBD2. The CDR3 is 18 amino acids. Germline assignment: CDR1 MNHNY and CDR2 SVGAGI (reference sequence). V lost 0 bases, J lost 2 bases, and 7 bases stayed unmatched. CDR3 amino acids: CASSYSGTSGDLTYEQYF. CDR3 coding DNA: TGTGCCAGCAGTTACTCGGGGACTAGCGGGGATCTAACCTACGAGCAGTACTTC.

This clonotype was seen more than once but under ten times. This chain uses TRBV7-9 with TRBJ2-3, with unresolved D. Germline V gene lookup returns CDR1 SEHNR and CDR2 FQNEAQ (reference sequence). The CDR3 consists of 13 residues. Trimming left V 5 bases short and J 0 bases short, with 6 bases between. This chain's CDR3 is CASSATSTDTQYF. The CDR3 DNA is TGTGCCAGCAGCGCGACTAGCACAGATACGCAGTATTTT.

The table lists this clonotype with a few counts. This chain uses TRBV7-2 with TRBJ1-2, with D unresolved. The CDR3 extends over 16 amino acids. The germline CDR1 and CDR2 sequences are SGHTA and FQGNSA. The V gene lost 1 base and the J gene lost 2 bases, with 14 bases spanning the gap. The CDR3 nucleotides are TGTGCCAGCAGCTTAGATCACTACAGCCCGAACTATGGCTACACCTTC. Translating it yields CASSLDHYSPNYGYTF.

The gene calls are TRBV20-1 and TRBJ1-2; D might be TRBD1 (5 bases). The CDR3 is made up of 14 amino acids. V dropped 0 bases and J dropped 4 bases, with 12 bases sitting between them. The germline V gene has CDR1 DFQATT and CDR2 SNEGSKA (reference sequence). The CDR3: CSARDIRGVYGYTF. DNA of the CDR3: TGCAGTGCTAGAGATATAAGGGGTGTCTATGGCTACACCTTC.

This clonotype was picked up many times. The V gene is TRBV5-1, the J gene TRBJ2-7; TRBD1 might be the D (5 bases). The germline gives CDR1 SGHRS, CDR2 YFSETQ. The V end was cut by 4 bases, the J end by 5 bases, with 16 bases between. The CDR3 sequence is 14 residues long. The CDR3 region has the DNA TGCGCCAGCAGCCCGGGCAGCGACAGCAACGAGCAGTACTTC. Amino acids: CASSPGSDSNEQYF.

This clonotype was seen more than once but under ten times. V and J are TRBV3-1 and TRBJ1-5, with unresolved D. Trimming cost V 0 bases and J 7 bases, with 7 bases left between them. Germline V gives CDR1 LGHDT, CDR2 YNNKEL (reference sequence). This CDR3 region has 13 residues. This chain's CDR3 is CASSQEDGQPQHF. CDR3 in DNA: TGTGCCAGCAGCCAAGAAGACGGACAGCCCCAGCATTTT.

In this sample, this clonotype turned up a few times. The chain links TRBV6-1 to TRBJ2-7; D gene uncertain. V lost 6 bases to trimming and J lost 3 bases, with 9 bases between them. Germline V gene sequence: CDR1 MNHNS, CDR2 SASEGT. The CDR3 consists of 12 residues. In DNA, the CDR3 is TGTGCCAGCAGCAATGTGGGCTACGAGCAGTACGTC. Translating gives CASSNVGYEQYV.

The sample holds a few counts of this clonotype. This chain connects TRBV12-3 or TRBV12-4 to TRBJ2-5; D might be TRBD1 or TRBD2, each matching 6 bases. V was clipped by 6 bases and J by 5 bases, with 16 bases between them. The CDR3 consists of 14 residues. The CDR3 loop reads CASRLSGAGETQYF. The CDR3 nucleotides are TGTGCCAGCAGGCTCTCGGGGGCGGGGGAGACCCAGTACTTC.

The rearrangement uses TRBV12-3 or TRBV12-4 and TRBJ2-2; TRBD2 agrees at 7 bases. The CDR3 loop spans 14 amino acids. V lost 6 bases, J lost 4 bases, and 5 bases stayed unmatched. This CDR3 is CASSWGGGTGELFF. The CDR3 region has the DNA TGTGCCAGCAGCTGGGGGGGGGGCACCGGGGAGCTGTTTTTT.